Listed below are T cell receptor beta chains from one sample, sequenced in a study of cytomegalovirus exposure and HLA in healthy donors. Produced via immunoSEQ multiplex PCR; TCRdb's table is partial and in-frame only. Its listing shows 75,000 to 95,000 clones. What was sequenced was PBMCs. Receptor source: a young man in good health and CMV-seronegative. The CDR3 runs from the conserved cysteine through the conserved F or W.

j_call	v_call	cdr3_aa
TRBJ2-1	TRBV7-9	CASSLFQSHEQFF
TRBJ2-3	TRBV5-4	CASSQDRTGGADTQYF
TRBJ1-1	TRBV11-2	CASSLVAGPLGAFF
TRBJ1-1	TRBV7-9	CASSDWGGNTEAFF
TRBJ2-7	TRBV13	CASSPWGRTSGGEQYF
TRBJ1-2	TRBV15	CATSSNLSPGYTF
TRBJ2-2	TRBV5-4	CASSRDRGERELFF
TRBJ1-6	TRBV9	CASSVTGTGDSPLHF
TRBJ1-4	TRBV6-6	CASSYTFSATNEKLFF
TRBJ1-1	TRBV29-1	CSVLNMVGRVRPEAFF
TRBJ2-7	TRBV19	CASSFLDRGYEQYF
TRBJ1-1	TRBV27	CASSFDRGNTEAFF
TRBJ1-1	TRBV19	CASSGYRAEWGTEAFF
TRBJ1-1	TRBV19	CASSTRGGHNEAFF
TRBJ2-1	TRBV7-6	CASSPVAGDNEQFF
TRBJ2-2	TRBV6-1	CASSRRGTNTGELFF
-	TRBV5-6	CASSLGGLGGGDEQYF
TRBJ1-2	TRBV6-5	CASSYFLSGSPYGYTF
TRBJ1-1	TRBV7-9	CASSSGGDLVNTEAFF
TRBJ2-7	TRBV5-4	CASSFRQGAEQYF
TRBJ2-7	TRBV10-3	CAISESRGRFTYEQYF
TRBJ1-1	TRBV18	CASSFAGWGNTEAFF
TRBJ2-7	TRBV11-2	CASSFQLRTGEYF
TRBJ1-1	TRBV7-9	CASSYREIGAFF
TRBJ2-5	TRBV5-1	CASSSGQGKQETQYF
TRBJ1-5	TRBV7-2	CASSYGTGGPRLRYQHF
TRBJ1-2	TRBV10-2	CASSPDRVHGYTF
TRBJ2-1	TRBV11-3	CASSFRLAEYNEQFF
TRBJ1-3	TRBV7-9	CASSHQYRGNLNTIYF
TRBJ1-1	TRBV4-1	CASSPGGSYTEAFF
TRBJ2-5	TRBV4-3	CASSQDRVGSERETQYF
TRBJ2-7	TRBV2	CASFGDWDYEQYF
TRBJ2-5	TRBV5-6	CASSGSPGETQYF
TRBJ1-3	TRBV15	CATSRSFGSGNTIYF
TRBJ1-1	TRBV10-3	CAIGGVGPEAFF
TRBJ2-1	TRBV11-1	CASRLALYNEQFF